The present TCR beta chain was sequenced within a study of OX40 agonist ivuxolimab in advanced cancers. Study results and limitations: Certain nonresponders likewise exhibited a low normalized T-cell clonal expansion.

The data were produced by immunoSEQ multiplex PCR, yet TCRdb's version contains in-frame clones alone and is incomplete. The table includes some 150,000 clones, about 93% detected once. To note about this clone: Its antigen is still unknown.

Per germline, CDR1 MNHEY and CDR2 SVGAGI. The length of the CDR3 is 15 residues. Trimming removed 6 bases from V and 1 base from J, with 15 bases in between. Sequencing was performed on CD4+ or CD8+ T cells sorted from blood, taken in a trial of the OX40 agonist ivuxolimab. The rearrangement uses TRBV6-5 and TRBJ2-5, with D tentatively TRBD1 (5 bases). This TCR derives from an adult with an advanced solid tumor such as melanoma, head and neck, liver or kidney cancer. The CDR3 loop reads CASSRPSTAQETQYF. CDR3 bases: TGTGCCAGCAGCCGCCCCTCGACAGCCCAAGAGACCCAGTACTTC.